The rows below give T cell receptor beta chains drawn from one sample of a study of Graves' ophthalmopathy and Graves' hyperthyroidism. Using its own MiXCR run on the multiplex PCR reads, TCRdb lists one record per CDR3 protein. The table includes 500,000 to 800,000 distinct CDR3 sequences, about two fifths detected once. Material: peripheral blood. These receptors originate from an adult man with Graves' ophthalmopathy. Each CDR3 is given with its conserved first and last residue. The order of the fields is D gene, J gene, clone size, V gene, CDR3 protein, CDR3 DNA. D genes are given only for firm matches. Clone size is shown for a subset of rows, as once, few, many or a class of expanded clone.

NA TRBJ1-1 few TRBV6-2/TRBV6-3 CASSYPNRDSTEAFF TGTGCCAGCAGTTACCCCAACAGGGATAGCACTGAAGCTTTCTTT
NA TRBJ1-2 many TRBV6-5 CASSDLGQHYGYTF TGTGCCAGCAGTGATCTCGGACAGCACTATGGCTACACCTTC
TRBD1 TRBJ1-1 many TRBV20-1 CSAKDRWDTEAFF TGCAGTGCCAAGGACAGGTGGGACACTGAAGCTTTCTTT
NA TRBJ1-1 many TRBV5-1 CASSPGGPTEAFF TGTGCCAGCAGCCCCGGGGGACCCACTGAAGCTTTCTTT
NA TRBJ1-2 NA TRBV6-5 CASSYYPRGGGGGYTF TGTGCCAGCAGTTACTACCCCCGCGGGGGAGGGGGAGGCTACACCTTC
NA TRBJ2-6 NA TRBV15 CATSSEQGDGANVLTF TGTGCCACCAGCAGTGAGCAGGGTGACGGGGCCAACGTCCTGACTTTC
NA TRBJ2-3 NA TRBV2 CASKVEVDTQYF TGTGCCAGCAAGGTCGAGGTCGATACGCAGTATTTT
TRBD1 TRBJ1-1 NA TRBV7-6 CASSSTGTGGPEAFF TGTGCCAGCAGCTCAACCGGGACAGGGGGCCCTGAAGCTTTCTTT
NA TRBJ1-2 NA TRBV7-9 CASSLKGHPYDYTF TGTGCCAGCAGCCTAAAGGGACACCCATATGACTACACCTTC
TRBD1 TRBJ1-4 once TRBV7-9 CASSLTGGLNNEKLFF TGTGCCAGCAGTCTGACAGGGGGCTTGAACAATGAAAAACTGTTTTTT
NA TRBJ2-2 many TRBV7-9 CASSLDAGSGELFF TGTGCCAGCAGCTTAGACGCGGGATCCGGGGAGCTGTTTTTT
NA TRBJ2-5 many TRBV2 CASSPSMGEETQYF TGTGCCAGCAGTCCTTCCATGGGAGAGGAGACCCAGTACTTC
NA TRBJ2-7 NA TRBV12-3/TRBV12-4 CASSLSPIDYEQYF TGTGCCAGCAGTTTATCCCCCATCGACTACGAGCAGTACTTC
NA TRBJ1-3 many TRBV29-1 CSVDKGLSGNTIYF TGCAGCGTTGACAAGGGCCTCTCTGGAAACACCATATATTTT
NA TRBJ1-3 NA TRBV7-2 CTSSLQGNTIYF TGTACCAGCAGCCTACAGGGAAACACCATATATTTT
NA TRBJ2-7 many TRBV6-5 CASGGYYEQYF TGTGCCAGCGGGGGGTACTACGAGCAGTACTTC
TRBD2 TRBJ2-5 many TRBV7-2 CASSFGLDQETQYF TGTGCCAGCAGCTTCGGACTAGATCAAGAGACCCAGTACTTC
NA TRBJ2-7 NA TRBV27 CASSLGMIYEQYF TGTGCCAGCAGTTTAGGGATGATCTACGAGCAGTACTTC
NA TRBJ1-5 few TRBV6-5 CASSQTKYSNQPQHF TGTGCCAGCAGTCAGACAAAATATAGCAATCAGCCCCAGCATTTT
TRBD2 TRBJ2-7 many TRBV12-3/TRBV12-4 CASNGGLGTYEQYF TGTGCCAGCAACGGGGGACTAGGGACCTACGAGCAGTACTTC
NA TRBJ1-1 NA TRBV7-2 CASSVAPDPATEAFF TGTGCCAGCAGCGTAGCGCCGGACCCAGCCACTGAAGCTTTCTTT
NA TRBJ2-5 many TRBV2 CASNPGLLGTQYF TGTGCCAGCAATCCGGGTTTGCTAGGGACCCAGTACTTC
NA TRBJ1-5 many TRBV7-6 CASSLICRYSNQPQHF TGTGCCAGCAGCTTAATTTGCAGATATAGCAATCAGCCCCAGCATTTT